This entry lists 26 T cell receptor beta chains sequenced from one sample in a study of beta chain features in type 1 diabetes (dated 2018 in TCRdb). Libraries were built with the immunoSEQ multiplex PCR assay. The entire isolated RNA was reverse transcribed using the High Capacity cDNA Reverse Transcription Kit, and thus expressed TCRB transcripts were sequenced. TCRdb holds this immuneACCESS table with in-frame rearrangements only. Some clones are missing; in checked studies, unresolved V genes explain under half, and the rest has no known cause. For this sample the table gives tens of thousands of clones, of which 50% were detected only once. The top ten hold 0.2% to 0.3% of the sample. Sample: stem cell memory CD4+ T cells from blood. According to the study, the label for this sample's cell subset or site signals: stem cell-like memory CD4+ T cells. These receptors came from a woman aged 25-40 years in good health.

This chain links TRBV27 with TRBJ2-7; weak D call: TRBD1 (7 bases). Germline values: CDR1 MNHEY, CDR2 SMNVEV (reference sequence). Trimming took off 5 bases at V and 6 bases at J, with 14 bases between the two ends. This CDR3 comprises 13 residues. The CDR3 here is CASSPHRGGEQYF. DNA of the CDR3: TGTGCCAGCAGTCCTCACAGGGGAGGCGAGCAGTACTTC.

The CDR3 loop is CASSEAGLEFWDRDNEQFF. Here the CDR3 DNA reads TGTGCCAGCAGTGAAGCGGGGTTGGAATTCTGGGACAGGGACAATGAGCAGTTCTTC. The chain has TRBV6-1 and TRBJ2-1; 9 bases line up with TRBD1. V was clipped by 0 bases and J by 5 bases; unmatched bases: 14. Germline CDR1 and CDR2: MNHNS and SASEGT. The CDR3 is 19 amino acids.

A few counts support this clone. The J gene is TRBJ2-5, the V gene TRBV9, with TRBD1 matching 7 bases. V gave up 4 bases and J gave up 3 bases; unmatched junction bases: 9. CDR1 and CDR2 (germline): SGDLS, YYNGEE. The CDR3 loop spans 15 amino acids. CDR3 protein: CASSPQPGTEETQYF. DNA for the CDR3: TGTGCCAGCAGCCCCCAACCCGGGACAGAAGAGACCCAGTACTTC. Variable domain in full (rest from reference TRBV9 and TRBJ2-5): DSGVTQTPKHLITATGQRVTLRCSPRSGDLSVYWYQQSLDQGLQFLIQYYNGEERAKGNILERFSAQQFPDLHSELNLSSLELGDSALYFCASSPQPGTEETQYFGPGTRLLVL.

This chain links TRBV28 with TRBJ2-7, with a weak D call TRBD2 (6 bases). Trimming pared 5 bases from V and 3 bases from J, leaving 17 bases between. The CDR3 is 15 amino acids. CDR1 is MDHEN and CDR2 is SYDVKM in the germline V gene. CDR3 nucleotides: TGTGCCAGCAGTCCCGGGGGTGAGGGAAGCTACGAGCAGTACTTC. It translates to CASSPGGEGSYEQYF.

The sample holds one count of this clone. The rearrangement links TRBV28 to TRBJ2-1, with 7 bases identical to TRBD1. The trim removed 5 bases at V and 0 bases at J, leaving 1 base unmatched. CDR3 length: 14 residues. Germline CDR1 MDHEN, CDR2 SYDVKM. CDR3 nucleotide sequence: TGTGCCAGCAGTAACAGGGGCTCCTACAATGAGCAGTTCTTC. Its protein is CASSNRGSYNEQFF.

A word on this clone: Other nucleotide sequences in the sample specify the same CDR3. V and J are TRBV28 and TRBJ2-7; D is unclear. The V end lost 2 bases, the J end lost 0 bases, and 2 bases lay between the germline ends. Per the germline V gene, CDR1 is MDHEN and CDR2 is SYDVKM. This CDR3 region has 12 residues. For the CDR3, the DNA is TGTGCCAGCAGTTTACGCTCCTACGAGCAGTACTTC. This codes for CASSLRSYEQYF.

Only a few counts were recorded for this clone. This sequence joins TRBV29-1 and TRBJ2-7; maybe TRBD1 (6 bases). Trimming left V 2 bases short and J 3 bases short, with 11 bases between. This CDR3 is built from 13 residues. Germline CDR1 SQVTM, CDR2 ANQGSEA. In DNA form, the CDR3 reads TGCAGCGTTGAACTCGGGACACACTACGAGCAGTACTTC. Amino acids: CSVELGTHYEQYF.

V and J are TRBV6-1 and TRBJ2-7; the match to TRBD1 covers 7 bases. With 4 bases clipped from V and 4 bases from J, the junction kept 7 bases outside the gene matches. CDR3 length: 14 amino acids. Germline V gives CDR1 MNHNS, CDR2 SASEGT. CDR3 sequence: CASSVHRGEYEQYF. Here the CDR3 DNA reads TGTGCCAGCAGTGTCCACAGGGGAGAATACGAGCAGTACTTC.

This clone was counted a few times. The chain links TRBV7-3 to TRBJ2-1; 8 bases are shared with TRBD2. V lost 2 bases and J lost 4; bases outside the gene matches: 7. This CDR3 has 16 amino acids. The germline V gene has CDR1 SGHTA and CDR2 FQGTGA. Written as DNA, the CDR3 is TGTGCCAGCAGCTTAGGACTAGCTCGGCGGTACAATGAGCAGTTCTTC. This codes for CASSLGLARRYNEQFF.

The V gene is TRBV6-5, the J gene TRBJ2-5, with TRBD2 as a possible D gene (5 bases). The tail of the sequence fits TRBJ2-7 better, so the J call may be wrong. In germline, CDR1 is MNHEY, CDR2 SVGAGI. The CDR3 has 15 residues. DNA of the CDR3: TGTGCCAGCAGCTCTCCGAAGAGGGCCTTCTACGAGCAGTACTTC. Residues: CASSSPKRAFYEQYF.

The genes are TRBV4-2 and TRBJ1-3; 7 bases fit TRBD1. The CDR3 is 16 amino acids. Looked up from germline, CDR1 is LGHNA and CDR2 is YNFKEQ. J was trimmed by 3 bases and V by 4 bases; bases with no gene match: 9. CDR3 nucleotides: TGTGCCAGCAGCCGGGACAGCGGGCCCAATGGAAACACCATATATTTT. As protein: CASSRDSGPNGNTIYF.

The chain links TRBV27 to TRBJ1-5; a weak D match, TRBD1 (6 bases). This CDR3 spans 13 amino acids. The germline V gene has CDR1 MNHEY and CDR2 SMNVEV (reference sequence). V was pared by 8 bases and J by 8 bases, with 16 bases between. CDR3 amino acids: CASSPGGREPQHF. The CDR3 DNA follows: TGTGCCAGCTCCCCGGGGGGGCGAGAGCCCCAGCATTTT.

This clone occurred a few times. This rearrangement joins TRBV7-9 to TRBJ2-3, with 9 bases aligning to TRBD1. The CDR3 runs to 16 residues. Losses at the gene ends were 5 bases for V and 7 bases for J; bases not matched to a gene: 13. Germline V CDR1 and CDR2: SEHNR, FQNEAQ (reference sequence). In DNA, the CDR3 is TGTGCCAGCAGCACCTGGACAGGGGTTAGAGATAATACGCAGTATTTT. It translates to CASSTWTGVRDNTQYF.

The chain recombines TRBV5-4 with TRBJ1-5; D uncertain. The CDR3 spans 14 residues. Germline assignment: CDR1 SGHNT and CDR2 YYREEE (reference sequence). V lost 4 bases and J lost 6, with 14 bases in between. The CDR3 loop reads CASSRGGFGQPQHF. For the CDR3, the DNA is TGTGCCAGCAGCCGAGGTGGGTTTGGTCAGCCCCAGCATTTT.

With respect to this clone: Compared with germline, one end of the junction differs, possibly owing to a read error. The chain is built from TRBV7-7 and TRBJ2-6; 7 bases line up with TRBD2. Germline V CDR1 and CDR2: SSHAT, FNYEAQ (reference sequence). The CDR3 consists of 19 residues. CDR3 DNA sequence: TGTGCTAGCAGCTTAGGTCCCCGGGGAGGGTTCGCTGGGGCCAACGTCCTGACTTTC. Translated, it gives CASSLGPRGGFAGANVLTF.

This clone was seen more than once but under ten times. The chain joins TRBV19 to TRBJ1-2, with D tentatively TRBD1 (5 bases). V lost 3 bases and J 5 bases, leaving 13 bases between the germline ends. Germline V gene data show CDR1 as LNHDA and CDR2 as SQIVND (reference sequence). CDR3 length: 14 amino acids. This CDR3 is CASSIQPGRYGYTF. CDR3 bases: TGTGCCAGTAGTATTCAGCCAGGGCGTTATGGCTACACCTTC.

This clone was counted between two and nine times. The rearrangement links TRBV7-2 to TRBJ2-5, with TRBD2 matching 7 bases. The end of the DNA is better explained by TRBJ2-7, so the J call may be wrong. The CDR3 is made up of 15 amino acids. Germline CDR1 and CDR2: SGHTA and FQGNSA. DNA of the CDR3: TGTGCCAGCAGCTTAGACGGCGGGAGAGGAGGCGAGCAGTACTTC. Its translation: CASSLDGGRGGEQYF.

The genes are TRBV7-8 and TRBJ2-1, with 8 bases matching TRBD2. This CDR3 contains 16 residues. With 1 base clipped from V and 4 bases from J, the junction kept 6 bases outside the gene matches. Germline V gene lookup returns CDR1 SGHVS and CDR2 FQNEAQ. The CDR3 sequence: CASSLVNSGVYNEQFF. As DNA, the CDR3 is TGTGCCAGCAGCTTAGTAAATAGCGGGGTTTACAATGAGCAGTTCTTC. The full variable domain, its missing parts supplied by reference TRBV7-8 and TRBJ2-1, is GAGVSQSPRYKVAKRGQDVALRCDPISGHVSLFWYQQALGQGPEFLTYFQNEAQLDKSGLPSDRFFAERPEGSVSTLKIQRTQQEDSAVYLCASSLVNSGVYNEQFFGPGTRLTVL.

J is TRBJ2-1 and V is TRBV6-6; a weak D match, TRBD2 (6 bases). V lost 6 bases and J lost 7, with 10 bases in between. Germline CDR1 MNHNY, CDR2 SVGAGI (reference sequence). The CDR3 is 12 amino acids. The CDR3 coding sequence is TGTGCCAGCAGCGGGAGTAGTAATGAGCAGTTCTTC. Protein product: CASSGSSNEQFF.

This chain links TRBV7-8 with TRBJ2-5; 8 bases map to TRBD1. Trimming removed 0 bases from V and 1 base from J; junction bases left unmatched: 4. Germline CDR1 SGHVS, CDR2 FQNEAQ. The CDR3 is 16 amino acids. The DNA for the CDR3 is TGTGCCAGCAGCTTAGCATGGGGACAGGCCCAAGAGACCCAGTACTTC. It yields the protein CASSLAWGQAQETQYF.

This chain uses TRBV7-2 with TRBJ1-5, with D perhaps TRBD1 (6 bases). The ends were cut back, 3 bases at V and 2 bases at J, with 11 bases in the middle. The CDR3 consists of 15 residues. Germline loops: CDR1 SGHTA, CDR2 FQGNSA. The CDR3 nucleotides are TGTGCCAGCAGCTTTTGGGGGCTGGGCAATCAGCCCCAGCATTTT. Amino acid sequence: CASSFWGLGNQPQHF.

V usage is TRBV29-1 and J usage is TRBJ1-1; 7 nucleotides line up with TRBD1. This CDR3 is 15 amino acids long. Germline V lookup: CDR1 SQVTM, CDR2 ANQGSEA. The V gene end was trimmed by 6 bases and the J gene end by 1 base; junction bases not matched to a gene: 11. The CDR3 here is CSVPTQGTANTEAFF. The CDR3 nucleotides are TGCAGCGTCCCTACCCAGGGGACAGCGAACACTGAAGCTTTCTTT. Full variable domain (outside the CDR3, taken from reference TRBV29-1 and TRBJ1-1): SAVISQKPSRDICQRGTSLTIQCQVDSQVTMMFWYRQQPGQSLTLIATANQGSEATYESGFVIDKFPISRPNLTFSTLTVSNMSPEDSSIYLCSVPTQGTANTEAFFGQGTRLTVV.

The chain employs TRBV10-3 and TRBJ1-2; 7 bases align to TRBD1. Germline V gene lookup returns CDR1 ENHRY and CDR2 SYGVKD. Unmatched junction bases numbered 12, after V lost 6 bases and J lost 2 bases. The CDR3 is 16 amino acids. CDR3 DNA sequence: TGTGCCATCAGCAGAGAGGACAGGATTACAAACTATGGCTACACCTTC. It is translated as CAISREDRITNYGYTF.

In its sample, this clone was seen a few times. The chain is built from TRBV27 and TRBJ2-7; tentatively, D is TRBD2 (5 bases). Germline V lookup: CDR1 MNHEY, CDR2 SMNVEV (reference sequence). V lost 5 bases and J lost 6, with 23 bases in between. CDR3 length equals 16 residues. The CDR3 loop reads CASSPSAGIPTLEQYF. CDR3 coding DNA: TGTGCCAGCAGTCCCTCGGCCGGGATCCCCACTCTCGAGCAGTACTTC.

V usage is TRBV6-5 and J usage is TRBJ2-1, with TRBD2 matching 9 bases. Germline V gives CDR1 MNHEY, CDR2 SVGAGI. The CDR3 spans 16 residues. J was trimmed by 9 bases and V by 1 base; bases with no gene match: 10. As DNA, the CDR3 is TGTGCCAGCAGTTACTTCGATCCGCGGGAGGGGGGTGAGCAGTTCTTC. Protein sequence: CASSYFDPREGGEQFF.

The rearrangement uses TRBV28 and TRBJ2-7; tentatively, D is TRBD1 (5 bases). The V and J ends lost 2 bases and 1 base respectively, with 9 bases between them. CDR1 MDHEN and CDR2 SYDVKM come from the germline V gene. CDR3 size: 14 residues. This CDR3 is CASSLGAKSYEQYF. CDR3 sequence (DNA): TGTGCCAGCAGTTTAGGGGCTAAGTCCTACGAGCAGTACTTC.